The clone carrying this TCR beta chain was counted ten times or more. Its target is not known. The data stem from a study of regulatory T cells in long-lasting Graves disease. The study's findings and limits: Favoring TRBV28, TRBJ1-2 and TRBJ2-5 was a feature seen in persistent disease. The study examined only peripheral blood, not thyroid tissue. TCR diversity was lower in persistent than newly diagnosed Graves' disease.

Through Arm-PCR of CDR3 regions and iRepertoire HTBI primers, TCR beta libraries were built. TCRdb re-called the multiplex PCR reads with MiXCR, one entry per CDR3 protein. The sample lists more than 300,000 distinct CDR3 sequences; roughly a fifth were seen once. Time point: persistent/refractory GD, antithyroid drugs over 5 years with positive TRAb. Extracted RNA from PBMCs served as the source of the TCR library. The EDTA tubes were filled with around 8.5 milliliters of drawn peripheral blood. CDR1 SGHTA and CDR2 FQGNSA come from the germline V gene. The CDR3 has 13 amino acids. Trimming left V 1 base short and J 10 bases short, with 8 bases between.

The sample here was peripheral blood mononuclear cells (PBMCs), taken when the disease was refractory, from a patient treated with antithyroid drugs. The chain combines TRBV7-2 with TRBJ1-6, with no clear D. The sequence came from a female donor with Graves disease. In DNA, the CDR3 is TGTGCCAGCAGCTTAGGCCCAGGATCACCCCTCCACTTT. It encodes CASSLGPGSPLHF.